The rows below give T cell receptor beta chains drawn from one sample of a study of blood T cell repertoires in COVID-19. Profiled with immunoSEQ multiplex PCR; TCRdb holds only in-frame clones, not every one. The top ten clones hold around 15% of a sample with 85,000 to 130,000 clones, 87% of them seen once. The sample comprised peripheral blood. These receptors were obtained from a man aged 50 to 59 with acute or convalescent COVID-19. Both conserved end residues are part of each CDR3. Each record gives: CDR3 protein, CDR3 DNA, V gene, J gene, clone size, D gene. The D gene is left open where the match is weak. Some rows mark clone size as missing; the rest say once, few, many or name a class of expanded clone.

cdr3_aa: CASSEQGWDTEAFF
cdr3_nt: TGCGCCAGCAGTGAGCAGGGATGGGACACTGAAGCTTTCTTT
v_call: TRBV10-2
j_call: TRBJ1-1
clone_size: -
d_call: -

cdr3_aa: CASSQPGQTYEQYF
cdr3_nt: TGTGCCAGCAGCCAACCAGGACAGACCTACGAGCAGTACTTC
v_call: TRBV3-1/TRBV3-2
j_call: TRBJ2-7
clone_size: -
d_call: -

cdr3_aa: CASSFDRVGWNTEAFF
cdr3_nt: TGCGCCAGCAGCTTCGACAGGGTGGGATGGAACACTGAAGCTTTCTTT
v_call: TRBV5-1
j_call: TRBJ1-1
clone_size: few
d_call: TRBD1

cdr3_aa: CASSHDRVPSSGANVLTF
cdr3_nt: TGTGCCAGCAGCCACGACAGGGTACCAAGCTCTGGGGCCAACGTCCTGACTTTC
v_call: TRBV3-1/TRBV3-2
j_call: TRBJ2-6
clone_size: once
d_call: TRBD1

cdr3_aa: CASSVTGTGYETQYF
cdr3_nt: TGTGCCAGCAGCGTAACCGGGACAGGATACGAGACCCAGTACTTC
v_call: TRBV5-4
j_call: TRBJ2-5
clone_size: -
d_call: TRBD1

cdr3_aa: CASSASRGEQYF
cdr3_nt: TGTGCCAGCAGTGCCTCTCGGGGAGAGCAGTACTTC
v_call: TRBV28
j_call: TRBJ2-7
clone_size: -
d_call: -

cdr3_aa: CASSPGGSASYEQYF
cdr3_nt: TGTGCCAGCAGCCCGGGGGGTAGCGCCTCCTACGAGCAGTACTTC
v_call: TRBV7-6
j_call: TRBJ2-7
clone_size: -
d_call: TRBD2

cdr3_aa: CASSLILGTAVSNQPQHF
cdr3_nt: TGTGCCAGCAGTTTAATACTCGGGACTGCGGTCAGCAATCAGCCCCAGCATTTT
v_call: TRBV28
j_call: TRBJ1-5
clone_size: -
d_call: -

cdr3_aa: CASIYRGTSGMSSYNEQFF
cdr3_nt: TGTGCCAGCATCTACAGAGGGACTAGCGGGATGAGCTCCTACAATGAGCAGTTCTTC
v_call: TRBV7-9
j_call: TRBJ2-1
clone_size: -
d_call: TRBD2

cdr3_aa: CASSGTGLGYNEQFF
cdr3_nt: TGTGCCAGCAGTGGAACAGGGTTGGGCTACAATGAGCAGTTCTTC
v_call: TRBV27
j_call: TRBJ2-1
clone_size: -
d_call: -

cdr3_aa: CASSLDRGSSPLHF
cdr3_nt: TGTGCCAGCAGCCTGGACAGGGGAAGTTCACCCCTCCACTTT
v_call: TRBV5-6
j_call: TRBJ1-6
clone_size: once
d_call: TRBD1

cdr3_aa: CASSLLAGELDEQFF
cdr3_nt: TGTGCCAGCAGCTTGCTAGCGGGAGAGTTGGATGAGCAGTTCTTC
v_call: TRBV7-8
j_call: TRBJ2-1
clone_size: -
d_call: TRBD2

cdr3_aa: CASSKREGRSLTFYEQYF
cdr3_nt: TGTGCCAGCAGCAAGCGGGAGGGCCGTTCCCTTACCTTCTACGAGCAGTACTTC
v_call: TRBV21-1
j_call: TRBJ2-7
clone_size: once
d_call: -